A selection of T cell receptor beta chains follows, all from one sample in a study of a mutant IDH1 vaccine in newly diagnosed glioma. Sequencing was performed with immunoSEQ multiplex PCR; in TCRdb, only in-frame clones are kept and a portion is missing. Here the sample spans more than 35,000 clones, 60% to 85% being singletons. Their target antigens are unknown. This specimen consisted of PBMCs, obtained from a glioma patient whose treatment included an IDH1 peptide vaccine. The origin of the receptors is a middle-aged man with glioma. Both conserved end residues are part of each CDR3. A D gene is named only where the DNA matches it firmly. Where a row states a size, it is once, few, many or the class of an expanded clone; other rows omit it.

- - TRBJ2-7 TRBV4-1 TGCGCCAGCAGCCCATCTACCCGCTCCTACGAGCAGTACTTC CASSPSTRSYEQYF
TRBD2 - TRBJ2-1 TRBV18 TGTGCCAGCTCCCTGACTAGCGGGGGTTCCTACAATGAGCAGTTCTTC CASSLTSGGSYNEQFF
- - TRBJ2-5 TRBV7-8 TGTGCCAGCAGCACCCGGGAGACCCAGTACTTC CASSTRETQYF
TRBD1 - TRBJ1-2 TRBV30 TGTGCCGGGTCTCGACAGGGGGGCTATGGCTACACCTTC CAGSRQGGYGYTF
TRBD2 - TRBJ2-7 TRBV12-5 TGTGCTAGTGGTTTGGTAGTACTAGCGCGGGAGCAGTACTTC CASGLVVLAREQYF
TRBD2 - TRBJ2-1 TRBV11-3 TGTGCCAGCAGCCCCCAAACTAGCGGGAGTGAGTTCTTC CASSPQTSGSEFF
- - TRBJ2-1 TRBV7-2 TGTGCCAGCAGCCAAGGACAGCGAAATGAGCAGTTCTTC CASSQGQRNEQFF
- - TRBJ1-5 TRBV28 TGTGCCAGCAGTTTACAGGGCGGAGTCCATCAGCCCCAGCATTTT CASSLQGGVHQPQHF
TRBD2 - TRBJ2-1 TRBV6-6 TGTGCCAGCAGTGTTAGCGGGCAGAACAATGAGCAGTTCTTC CASSVSGQNNEQFF
- few TRBJ1-5 TRBV21-1 TGTGCCAGCAGCAATGGACGGGATCAGCCCCAGCATTTT CASSNGRDQPQHF
- - TRBJ1-1 TRBV5-1 TGCGCCAGCAGCACGCGACAGCAGCGGAACACTGAAGCTTTCTTT CASSTRQQRNTEAFF
TRBD2 - TRBJ2-1 TRBV2 TGTGCCAGCAGTAGGGAAGCTCTAGCGGGAGTCGATCGGGGGCAGTTCTTC CASSREALAGVDRGQFF
- once TRBJ2-1 TRBV6-5 TGTGCCAGCACCGCCCATCCCAACAATGAGCAGTTCTTC CASTAHPNNEQFF
- - TRBJ1-2 TRBV2 TGTGCCAGCACCCCGAGCCCAGTCCATGGCTACACCTTC CASTPSPVHGYTF
- - TRBJ1-5 TRBV5-8 TGTGCCAGCAGCTTTCGTAGCAATCAGCCCCAGCATTTT CASSFRSNQPQHF
- - TRBJ2-2 TRBV10-2 TGCGCCAGCAGTGGGGCCTTCGGGGAGCTGTTTTTT CASSGAFGELFF
- - TRBJ1-1 TRBV19 TGTGCCAGTAATTCGGCGGGGGGCGCAAGGACTGAAGCTTTCTTT CASNSAGGARTEAFF
TRBD2 - TRBJ2-1 TRBV5-1 TGCGCCAGCAGCACAGGACTAGCGGGCATCAATGAGCAGTTCTTC CASSTGLAGINEQFF
- - TRBJ1-2 TRBV11-2 TGTGCCAGCAGCTTAGCATACCAGGAAGGGTGGACTAACTATGGCTACACCTTC CASSLAYQEGWTNYGYTF
TRBD2 - TRBJ2-7 TRBV10-3 TGTGCCATCAGTTCGGGAGGAGGCACGTACGAGCAGTACTTC CAISSGGGTYEQYF
- - TRBJ1-4 TRBV4-3 TGCGCCAGCAGCCAAGGGGGAGTGGGGGATGAAAAACTGTTTTTT CASSQGGVGDEKLFF
- - TRBJ1-3 TRBV7-9 TGTGCCAGCAGCTTACGGCGGGGAAACACCATATATTTT CASSLRRGNTIYF
- - TRBJ2-3 TRBV5-8 TGTGCCAGCAGCCGGTGGCGCACAGATACGCAGTATTTT CASSRWRTDTQYF
- - TRBJ2-7 TRBV5-6 TGTGCCAGCAGCTTGGGGAGGGTCTACGAGCAGTACTTC CASSLGRVYEQYF
- - TRBJ1-1 TRBV19 TGTGCCAGTAGTTCAGCCCCTCAGGGGAACACTGAAGCTTTCTTT CASSSAPQGNTEAFF
- - TRBJ1-2 TRBV30 TGTGCCTGGAGTTCAGTTTTCTATGGCTACACCTTC CAWSSVFYGYTF
- - TRBJ2-2 TRBV19 TGTGCCAGTATCAGGGGAGTGAACACCGGGGAGCTGTTTTTT CASIRGVNTGELFF
- once TRBJ1-3 TRBV14 TGTGCCAGCAGCCAAGGCCGGGGGTTTTCAGGAAACACCATATATTTT CASSQGRGFSGNTIYF
- once TRBJ2-1 TRBV5-6 TGTGCCAGCGGCCCGCCGACGGGGAATGAGCAGTTCTTC CASGPPTGNEQFF